This T cell receptor (beta chain) was observed in a study of identical twins. Points from the study as a whole: Modelling approaches yielded underestimates of out-of-frame TCR alpha sharing between monozygotic twins. Out-of-frame alpha sequences shared by twins were enriched for low generation probability. Insertions were fewer in abundant cord blood beta clonotypes, whereas memory repertoires showed none of this pattern.

Template switching supplied a universal primer site; unique molecular identifiers were carried on the cDNA. Using its own MiXCR run on the 5' RACE reads, TCRdb lists one record per CDR3 protein. The data contain some 590,000 distinct CDR3 sequences, around 9.6% of them singletons. This clonotype was found a few times. Antigen: not known. The germline V gene has CDR1 SEHNR and CDR2 FQNEAQ (reference sequence). Trimming took off 4 bases at V and 0 bases at J, with 7 bases between the two ends. CDR3 length: 14 amino acids. This same sample was also taken into another study, of yellow fever vaccine responses in identical twins.

This receptor was taken from a woman aged 18-29 years in good health. Material: PBMCs. The rearrangement joins TRBV7-9 to TRBJ2-1; no reliable D call. CDR3 loop: CASSSWSSYNEQFF. CDR3 in DNA: TGTGCCAGCAGCTCCTGGAGCTCCTACAATGAGCAGTTCTTC. The whole variable domain, remainder taken from reference TRBV7-9 and TRBJ2-1, is DTGVSQNPRHKITKRGQNVTFRCDPISEHNRLYWYRQTLGQGPEFLTYFQNEAQLEKSRLLSDRFSAERPKGSFSTLEIQRTEQGDSAMYLCASSSWSSYNEQFFGPGTRLTVL.